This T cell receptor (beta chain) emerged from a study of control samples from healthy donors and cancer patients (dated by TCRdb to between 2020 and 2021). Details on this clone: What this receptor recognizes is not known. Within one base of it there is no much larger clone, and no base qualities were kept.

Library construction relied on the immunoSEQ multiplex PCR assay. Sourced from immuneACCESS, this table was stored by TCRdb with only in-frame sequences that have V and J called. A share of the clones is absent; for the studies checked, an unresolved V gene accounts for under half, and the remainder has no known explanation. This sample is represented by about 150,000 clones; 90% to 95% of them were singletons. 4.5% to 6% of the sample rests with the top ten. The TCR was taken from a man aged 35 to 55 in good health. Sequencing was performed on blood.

The nucleotides are TGTGCCAGCAGTTTGGCAGGGGATAACTACGAGCAGTACTTC. This is translated as CASSLAGDNYEQYF. This sequence uses TRBV27 and TRBJ2-7, and TRBD1 may be the D gene, going by 6 matching bases. As encoded in the germline V gene (reference sequence), CDR1 is MNHEY while CDR2 is SMNVEV. V is reduced by 3 bases and J by 3 bases, leaving a spacing of 12 bases between them. The CDR3 measures 14 amino acids from cysteine to phenylalanine. Only the CDR3 part of the read is kept: 42 bases, read in frame from the first base.